This T cell receptor beta chain is from a study of radiotherapy plus CTLA-4 blockade in lung cancer. Study as a whole: Disease control reached approximately 30%, with objective responses in approximately 17%.

Focal radiation and CTLA-4 blockade (ipilimumab) were tested in chemo-refractory metastatic non-small-cell lung cancer patients. Study conclusions and caveats: Interferon-beta, together with early blood T cell clone dynamics, reportedly best predicted response.

The CDR3 is 15 residues long. V shed 5 bases and J shed 5 bases, with 18 bases lying between them. Germline CDR1 reads SGHTA; CDR2 reads FQGTGA. The method was immunoSEQ multiplex PCR; TCRdb's version includes in-frame clones alone and lacks a portion of them. The top ten hold over 2% of the sample, which has fewer than 140,000 clones, around 85% seen once. Turning to this clone: Its antigen is unidentified.

The origin of this receptor is a human donor with non-small cell lung cancer that progressed on radiotherapy plus ipilimumab. Some clones in this sample may be carry-over from other donors' samples. The sample in question was peripheral blood, obtained from a patient treated with radiotherapy plus ipilimumab. The chain has TRBV7-3 and TRBJ2-5; D unresolved. The CDR3 loop reads CASSQTGTLSETQYF. The CDR3 bases are TGTGCCAGCAGCCAAACGGGCACCCTGTCGGAGACCCAGTACTTC.